This T cell receptor beta chain was identified in a study of blood T cells in healthy people across ages. Study-wide results and caveats: Any conclusive comparison of naive versus antigen-experienced cells was prevented by using unsorted PBMCs.

Combining a sample-barcoded 5' primer with a J-beta primer mix, a second PCR ran for 7 to 11 cycles. Each cDNA molecule carried a tag from a template-switch adaptor that contained 12 random nucleotides. MiXCR was run by TCRdb on the 5' RACE reads, yielding one entry per CDR3 protein. The sample gives under 800,000 distinct CDR3 sequences, about 40% of which show up once; 20% to 25% is in the top ten. Notes on this clonotype: The antigen is not known.

Every donor provided 7.5 to 10 milliliters of peripheral blood. The authors extracted at least 6 micrograms of total RNA per sample. Germline loops: CDR1 SGHTA, CDR2 FQGNSA. The CDR3 covers 15 residues. V was clipped by 1 base and J by 11 bases; unmatched bases: 12. Material: blood. The receptor's source is a woman aged 55 to 70 in good health. V usage is TRBV7-2 and J usage is TRBJ2-5; 8 bases fit TRBD2. The CDR3 here is CASSLDAGRAGEQYF. In nucleotides, the CDR3 is TGTGCCAGCAGCTTAGATGCCGGGAGGGCAGGTGAGCAGTACTTC. Complete variable domain (other parts from reference TRBV7-2 and TRBJ2-5): GAGVSQSPSNKVTEKGKDVELRCDPISGHTALYWYRQSLGQGLEFLIYFQGNSAPDKSGLPSDRFSAERTGGSVSTLTIQRTQQEDSAVYLCASSLDAGRAGEQYFGPGTRLLVL.